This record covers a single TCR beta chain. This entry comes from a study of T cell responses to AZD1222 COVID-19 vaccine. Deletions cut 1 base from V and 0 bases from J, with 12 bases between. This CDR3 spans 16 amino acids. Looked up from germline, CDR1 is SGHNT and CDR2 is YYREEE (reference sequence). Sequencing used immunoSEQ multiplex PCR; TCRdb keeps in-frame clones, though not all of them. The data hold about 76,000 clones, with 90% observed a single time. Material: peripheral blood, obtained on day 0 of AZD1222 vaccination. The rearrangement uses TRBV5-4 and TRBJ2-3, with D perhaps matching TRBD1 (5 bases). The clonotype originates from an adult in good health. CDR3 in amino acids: CASSLRTGASTDTQYF. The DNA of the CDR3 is TGTGCCAGCAGCTTGAGAACAGGAGCTAGCACAGATACGCAGTATTTT.